This passage covers 13 T cell receptor beta chains from one sample sequenced in a study of cytomegalovirus exposure and HLA in healthy donors. Data came from immunoSEQ multiplex PCR; TCRdb stores just in-frame clones and leaves some out. The repertoire holds some 130,000 clones, with 84% as singletons. The sequenced sample was PBMCs. These receptors were taken from a woman aged 25 to 39 in good health and CMV-seronegative.

J is TRBJ1-3 and V is TRBV5-4, with 8 positions matching TRBD1. Germline CDR1 SGHNT, CDR2 YYREEE (reference sequence). The ends lost 2 bases at V and 0 bases at J; junction bases unmatched: 7. The CDR3 sequence is 17 residues long. DNA for the CDR3: TGTGCCAGCAGCTTCCTATACAGGGGGACCTCTGGAAACACCATATATTTT. Protein product: CASSFLYRGTSGNTIYF.

The chain employs TRBV6-6 and TRBJ1-1, with TRBD1 as a possible D gene (5 bases). Looked up from germline, CDR1 is MNHNY and CDR2 is SVGAGI (reference sequence). This CDR3 is built from 14 residues. Deletions cut 6 bases from V and 1 base from J, with 12 bases between. In DNA form, the CDR3 reads TGTGCCAGCAGACCGGGACTCAAGAACACTGAAGCTTTCTTT. Translated, it gives CASRPGLKNTEAFF.

This clone was detected once. The genes are TRBV7-9 and TRBJ2-1; TRBD2 matches at 7 bases. This CDR3 has 16 amino acids. J was trimmed by 6 bases and V by 2 bases; bases with no gene match: 10. Germline V gene lookup returns CDR1 SEHNR and CDR2 FQNEAQ (reference sequence). The CDR3 sequence: CASSLPLAGEPNEQFF. The CDR3, as DNA: TGTGCCAGCAGCTTACCCTTGGCGGGGGAACCCAATGAGCAGTTCTTC.

The chain uses TRBV9 and TRBJ1-4; 11 bases are a match to TRBD1. Trimming took 2 bases from V and 7 from J; bases not matched to a gene: 1. The V gene's germline CDR1 is SGDLS and CDR2 YYNGEE. CDR3 length: 14 amino acids. The CDR3, as DNA: TGTGCCAGCAGCGTTGGACAGGGGGCTGAAAAACTGTTTTTT. Translated, it gives CASSVGQGAEKLFF.

The chain combines TRBV7-8 with TRBJ1-5; D ambiguous. Trimming pared 3 bases from V and 1 base from J, leaving 10 bases between. CDR1 and CDR2 (germline): SGHVS, FQNEAQ. The CDR3 is made up of 15 amino acids. The CDR3 is CASSLRVASNQPQHF. CDR3 DNA: TGTGCCAGCAGCTTGAGGGTGGCGAGCAATCAGCCCCAGCATTTT. Variable domain in full (rest from reference TRBV7-8 and TRBJ1-5): GAGVSQSPRYKVAKRGQDVALRCDPISGHVSLFWYQQALGQGPEFLTYFQNEAQLDKSGLPSDRFFAERPEGSVSTLKIQRTQQEDSAVYLCASSLRVASNQPQHFGDGTRLSIL.

The CDR3 loop reads CASSQVSSYNSPLHF. As DNA, the CDR3 is TGCGCCAGCAGCCAAGTGAGCTCCTATAATTCACCCCTCCACTTT. The genes are TRBV4-1 and TRBJ1-6; D ambiguous. The CDR3 has 15 amino acids. The germline CDR1 and CDR2 sequences are MGHRA and YSYEKL. V shed 1 base and J shed 0 bases, with 4 bases lying between them.

Concerning this clone: The same CDR3 also results from other DNA sequences found in this sample. In nucleotides, the CDR3 is TGTGCCAGCAGCGGAGACAGCAATCAGCCCCAGCATTTT. Residues: CASSGDSNQPQHF. The gene calls are TRBV2 and TRBJ1-5, with D uncertain. The V end was cut by 6 bases, the J end by 1 base, with 7 bases between. This CDR3 contains 13 residues. Germline V lookup: CDR1 SNHLY, CDR2 FYNNEI.

The V and J genes are TRBV29-1 and TRBJ2-3; 13 nucleotides agree with TRBD2. V lost 1 base and J lost 6; bases outside the gene matches: 7. The CDR3 contains 16 residues. Germline V gene lookup returns CDR1 SQVTM and CDR2 ANQGSEA. The CDR3 nucleotides read TGCAGCGTTGAAGGGGGACTAGCGGGGATTACTGATACGCAGTATTTT. Residues: CSVEGGLAGITDTQYF.

The J gene is TRBJ2-1, the V gene TRBV7-3; the D gene is possibly TRBD2 (6 bases). CDR1 is SGHTA and CDR2 is FQGTGA in the germline V gene. The CDR3 extends over 13 amino acids. The V end lost 1 base, the J end lost 8 bases, and 9 bases lay between the germline ends. Here the CDR3 DNA reads TGTGCCAGCAGCTTAAGGAGGGGCTATGAGCAGTTCTTC. Its translation is CASSLRRGYEQFF.

The rearrangement joins TRBV5-8 to TRBJ2-3; the match to TRBD1 covers 7 bases. Germline V gene sequence: CDR1 SGHTS, CDR2 YDEGEE. The CDR3 is 15 residues long. The V gene end was trimmed by 4 bases and the J gene end by 3 bases; junction bases not matched to a gene: 8. This chain's CDR3 is CASSPEGGRTDTQYF. CDR3 nucleotides: TGTGCCAGCAGCCCGGAAGGGGGCAGGACAGATACGCAGTATTTT.

This clone was found once. This chain links TRBV6-1 with TRBJ1-1; no clear D. The germline CDR1 and CDR2 sequences are MNHNS and SASEGT. V dropped 6 bases and J dropped 1 base, with 12 bases sitting between them. The CDR3 runs 14 residues. CDR3 amino acids: CASSAEGRNTEAFF. CDR3 DNA: TGTGCCAGCAGCGCCGAAGGGAGGAACACTGAAGCTTTCTTT.

V gene TRBV13 combines with J gene TRBJ2-7; 12 bases are shared with TRBD1. Losses at the gene ends were 3 bases for V and 5 bases for J; bases not matched to a gene: 5. CDR1 PRHDT and CDR2 FYEKMQ come from the germline V gene (reference sequence). The CDR3 totals 15 residues. The CDR3 sequence: CASSFAGQGAHEQYF. Written as DNA, the CDR3 is TGTGCCAGCAGCTTTGCGGGACAGGGGGCCCACGAGCAGTACTTC.

This chain links TRBV5-1 with TRBJ2-7, with 8 bases lining up with TRBD1. V lost 1 base to trimming and J lost 3 bases; unmatched junction nucleotides: 9. The germline V gene encodes CDR1 SGHRS and CDR2 YFSETQ. This CDR3 is 16 amino acids long. CDR3 sequence: CASSLTYRQGYYEQYF. The CDR3 DNA follows: TGCGCCAGCAGCTTGACTTACCGACAGGGGTACTACGAGCAGTACTTC.